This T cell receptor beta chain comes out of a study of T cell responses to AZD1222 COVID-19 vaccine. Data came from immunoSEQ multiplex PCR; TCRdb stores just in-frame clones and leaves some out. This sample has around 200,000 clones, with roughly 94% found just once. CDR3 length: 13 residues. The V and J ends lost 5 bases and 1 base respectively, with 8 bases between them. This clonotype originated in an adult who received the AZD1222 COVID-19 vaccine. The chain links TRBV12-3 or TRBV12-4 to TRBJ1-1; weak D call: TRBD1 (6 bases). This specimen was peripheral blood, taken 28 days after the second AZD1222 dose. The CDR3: CASSTGTNTEAFF. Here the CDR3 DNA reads TGTGCCAGCAGTACAGGGACGAACACTGAAGCTTTCTTT.